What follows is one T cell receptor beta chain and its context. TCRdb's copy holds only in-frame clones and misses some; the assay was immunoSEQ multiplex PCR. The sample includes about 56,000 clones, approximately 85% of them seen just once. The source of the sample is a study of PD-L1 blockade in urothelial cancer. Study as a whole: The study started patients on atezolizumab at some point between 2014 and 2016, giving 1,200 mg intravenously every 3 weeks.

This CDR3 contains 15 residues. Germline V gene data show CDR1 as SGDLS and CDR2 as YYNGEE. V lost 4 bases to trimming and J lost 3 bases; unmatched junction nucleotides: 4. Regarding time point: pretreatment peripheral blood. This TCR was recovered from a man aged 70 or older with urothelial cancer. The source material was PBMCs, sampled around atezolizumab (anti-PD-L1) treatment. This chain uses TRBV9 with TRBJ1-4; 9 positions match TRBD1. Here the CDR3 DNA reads TGTGCCAGCAGCCTACAGGGGGCAGCTAATGAAAAACTGTTTTTT. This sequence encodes CASSLQGAANEKLFF.